This is a list of T cell receptor beta chains from one sample in a study of shared clonotypes between healthy human individuals. Using immunoSEQ multiplex PCR, the repertoire was profiled, and TCRdb retains in-frame clones only, with some absent. The sample yields millions of clones, just over 90% seen once. Sequenced sample: naive CD8+ T cells from PBMCs. Receptors originate from a man aged 18 to 35 in good health. Some clones in this sample may be carry-over from other donors' samples. The CDR3 runs from the conserved cysteine through the conserved F or W. The D gene is left open where the match is weak. Not every row has a clone size; where given, it reads once, few, many or a size class.

TRBV6-5,TRBJ2-1,TRBD2,NA,CASSYFASGYNEQFF,TGTGCCAGCAGTTACTTCGCTAGCGGTTACAATGAGCAGTTCTTC
TRBV7-9,TRBJ2-1,NA,NA,CASSRRTVDNEQFF,TGTGCCAGCAGCCGGAGGACTGTTGACAATGAGCAGTTCTTC
TRBV10-3,TRBJ2-2,NA,NA,CAISTTGLGNTGELFF,TGTGCCATCAGCACTACAGGGTTAGGGAACACCGGGGAGCTGTTTTTT
TRBV19,TRBJ2-3,TRBD2,NA,CASKAGGTDTQYF,TGTGCCAGTAAGGCGGGAGGGACAGATACGCAGTATTTT
TRBV11-2,TRBJ2-1,NA,NA,CASSLANEQFF,TGTGCCAGCAGCTTAGCCAATGAGCAGTTCTTC
TRBV27,TRBJ1-1,TRBD1,few,CASSPRDSTTEAFF,TGTGCCAGCAGTCCACGGGACAGTACAACTGAAGCTTTCTTT
TRBV28,TRBJ2-7,TRBD1,NA,CASSFGQGGTYEQYF,TGTGCCAGCAGTTTCGGACAGGGGGGTACCTACGAGCAGTACTTC
TRBV7-9,TRBJ2-5,NA,NA,CASSFTQGLRETQYF,TGTGCCAGCAGCTTTACCCAGGGGTTGCGGGAGACCCAGTACTTC
TRBV14,TRBJ2-1,TRBD2,NA,CASRDRLATYNEQFF,TGTGCCAGCAGAGACCGACTAGCGACCTACAATGAGCAGTTCTTC
TRBV25-1,TRBJ2-7,NA,NA,CASSAPDTASYEQYF,TGTGCCAGCAGTGCACCGGACACCGCTTCCTACGAGCAGTACTTC
TRBV19,TRBJ2-4,TRBD2,NA,CASSLQGLAGEENIQYF,TGTGCCAGTAGTCTCCAGGGACTAGCGGGAGAGGAAAACATTCAGTACTTC
TRBV2,TRBJ2-7,TRBD1,NA,CASSFLLGQGPYEQYF,TGTGCCAGCAGTTTTCTCTTGGGACAGGGCCCCTACGAGCAGTACTTC
TRBV2,TRBJ1-2,NA,NA,CASIRGQPNYGYTF,TGTGCCAGCATTAGAGGACAACCGAACTATGGCTACACCTTC
TRBV7-9,TRBJ1-2,NA,NA,CASSLEVGGYTF,TGTGCCAGCAGCTTGGAAGTAGGGGGCTACACCTTC
TRBV12-5,TRBJ2-3,NA,NA,CASGLTGKGPWQYF,TGTGCTAGTGGTTTGACTGGTAAGGGACCGTGGCAGTATTTT
TRBV10-2,TRBJ2-1,NA,NA,CACLPTSSYNEQFF,TGCGCCTGCCTCCCAACTAGCTCCTACAATGAGCAGTTCTTC
TRBV19,TRBJ2-4,NA,NA,CASSIVAGLKNIQYF,TGTGCCAGTAGTATAGTTGCTGGGCTTAAAAACATTCAGTACTTC
TRBV30,TRBJ1-2,NA,few,CAWRGRADGYTF,TGTGCCTGGAGGGGGCGAGCGGATGGCTACACCTTC